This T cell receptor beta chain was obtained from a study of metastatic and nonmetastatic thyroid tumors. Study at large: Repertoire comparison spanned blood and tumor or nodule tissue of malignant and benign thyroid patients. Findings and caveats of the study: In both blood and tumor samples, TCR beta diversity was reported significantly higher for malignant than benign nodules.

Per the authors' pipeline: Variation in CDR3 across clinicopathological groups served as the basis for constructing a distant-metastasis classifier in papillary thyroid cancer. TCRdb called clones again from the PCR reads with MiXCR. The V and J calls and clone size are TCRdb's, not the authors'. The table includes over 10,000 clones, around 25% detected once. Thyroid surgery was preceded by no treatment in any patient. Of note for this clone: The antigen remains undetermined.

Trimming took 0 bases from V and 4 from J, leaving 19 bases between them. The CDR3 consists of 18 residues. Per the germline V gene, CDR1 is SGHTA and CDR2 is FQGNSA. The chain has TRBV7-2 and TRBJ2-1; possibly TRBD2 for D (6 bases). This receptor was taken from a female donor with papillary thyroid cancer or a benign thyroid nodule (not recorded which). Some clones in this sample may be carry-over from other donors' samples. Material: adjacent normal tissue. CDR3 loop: CASSLAWGRRALYNEQFF. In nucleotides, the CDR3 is TGTGCCAGCAGCTTAGCGTGGGGCAGGAGGGCCCTGTACAATGAGCAGTTCTTC.